This T cell receptor (beta chain) was observed in a study of PD-L1 blockade in urothelial cancer. Only in-frame clones appear in the TCRdb table, and some are missing; sequencing was by immunoSEQ multiplex PCR. Among under 55,000 clones listed, approximately 80% were seen once. For each patient, 1 to 8 samples were obtained, pretreatment and on-treatment. This specimen was PBMCs, taken around atezolizumab (anti-PD-L1) treatment. The receptor comes from a man aged 40-49 years with urothelial cancer.

The CDR3 DNA sequence: TGTGCCAGCAGCTTAGCCCCGGACACGTTCTACGAGCAGTACTTC. Translation gives CASSLAPDTFYEQYF. The genes are TRBV11-1 and TRBJ2-7; D is perhaps TRBD1 (5 bases). The ends were cut back, 0 bases at V and 3 bases at J, with 12 bases in the middle. The CDR3 sequence is 15 residues long. CDR1 and CDR2 (germline): SGHAT, FQDESV (reference sequence).